The rows below give T cell receptor beta chains drawn from one sample of a study of T cells in Graves' hyperthyroidism and ophthalmopathy. TCRdb recomputed calls from the multiplex PCR reads with MiXCR, one row per CDR3 protein. In the table there are 550,000 to 800,000 distinct CDR3 sequences, around 15% of which are singletons. The sequenced material came from blood. The receptors were gathered from a man aged 50 to 60 with Graves' hyperthyroidism. CDR3s include the opening cysteine and the closing phenylalanine or tryptophan. The D gene is left open where the match is weak. The size entry is marked missing in some rows and otherwise reads once, few, many or a size class.

j_call | d_call | v_call | clone_size | cdr3_nt | cdr3_aa
TRBJ2-1 | NA | TRBV4-1 | few | TGCGCCAGCAGCCAGGGAGGCACTTACAATGAGCAGTTCTTC | CASSQGGTYNEQFF
TRBJ1-2 | NA | TRBV12-3/TRBV12-4 | many | TGTGCCAGCAGTTTATTGGGGGCTAGCGGCTACACCTTC | CASSLLGASGYTF
TRBJ1-5 | NA | TRBV30 | NA | TGTGCCTGGAGTGTAAAGGGTGGTCAGCCCCAGCATTTT | CAWSVKGGQPQHF
TRBJ1-5 | NA | TRBV11-2 | many | TGTGCCAGCAGCCTTGGGAGGATTCAGCCCCAGCATTTT | CASSLGRIQPQHF
TRBJ2-5 | TRBD1 | TRBV12-3/TRBV12-4 | many | TGTGCCAGCAGTTCCGGGACAGGGGAGTACTTC | CASSSGTGEYF
TRBJ1-2 | NA | TRBV20-1 | NA | TGCAGTGCTAGATTCGCGACAGGCCACTATGGCTACACCTTC | CSARFATGHYGYTF
TRBJ1-1 | TRBD1 | TRBV28 | many | TGTGCCAGCAGTTTAGGAAGGACAGGGAACACTGAAGCTTTCTTT | CASSLGRTGNTEAFF
TRBJ1-5 | NA | TRBV19 | many | TGTGCCAGTAGTAGAGATCTCAATCAGCCCCAGCATTTT | CASSRDLNQPQHF
TRBJ1-1 | NA | TRBV28 | many | TGTGCCGCGTGTTCAGGGCAGACGGGCTCCACTGAAGCTTTCTTT | CAACSGQTGSTEAFF
TRBJ2-3 | NA | TRBV7-2 | many | TGTGCCAGCAGCTCCTCTGGGACGGCTTCCCATACGCAGTATTTT | CASSSSGTASHTQYF
TRBJ2-1 | TRBD2 | TRBV2 | NA | TGTGCCAGCAGCCGGGGCGGGAGATCCTCAAATGAGCAGTTCTTC | CASSRGGRSSNEQFF
TRBJ2-7 | NA | TRBV14 | many | TGTGCCAGCAGCCAATCGTACCCCTCCTACGAGCAGTACTTC | CASSQSYPSYEQYF
TRBJ1-2 | TRBD1 | TRBV20-1 | few | TGCAGTGCTAGAGCCTCAGGGGGTCGTAGGAGCTACACCTTC | CSARASGGRRSYTF
TRBJ2-3 | NA | TRBV18 | many | TGTGCCAGCAGCCCAAACACAGATACGCAGTATTTT | CASSPNTDTQYF
TRBJ2-1 | TRBD2 | TRBV7-8 | many | TGTGCCAGCAGCCAAATTCCCAGCGGGAGCTCCTACAATGAGCAGTTCTTC | CASSQIPSGSSYNEQFF
TRBJ1-1 | NA | TRBV20-1 | NA | TGCAGTGCCTGGGGGGGAATGAACACTGAAGCTTTCTTT | CSAWGGMNTEAFF
TRBJ2-2 | TRBD1 | TRBV15 | NA | TGTGCCACCAGCAGAGATCGGCAGGACAGGACCGGGGAGCTGTTTTTT | CATSRDRQDRTGELFF
TRBJ2-7 | NA | TRBV7-2 | many | TGTGCCAGCAGCTTAAAGTCAACTAGCTCCTACGAGCAGTACTTC | CASSLKSTSSYEQYF
TRBJ2-7 | NA | TRBV7-2 | many | TGTGCCAGCAGCTTAAATCCTAGGCTAGTCCACGAGCAGTACTTC | CASSLNPRLVHEQYF
TRBJ2-7 | NA | TRBV6-1 | many | TGTGCCAGCAGGGCTACATACGAGCAGTACTTC | CASRATYEQYF
TRBJ2-7 | NA | TRBV29-1 | many | TGCAGCGTTAGGTCGCAGCGGGACGAGCAGTACTTC | CSVRSQRDEQYF
TRBJ1-2 | TRBD1 | TRBV7-9 | many | TGTGCCAGCAGCTCGGGACAGGCTGAAATGGTCTATGGCTACACCTTC | CASSSGQAEMVYGYTF
TRBJ2-3 | TRBD1 | TRBV28 | few | TGTGCCAGCAGTGGCTCGGACAGGGGCACAGATACGCAGTATTTT | CASSGSDRGTDTQYF
TRBJ1-4 | TRBD1 | TRBV27 | many | TGTGCCAGCAGTTTATCTAGACAGGGGGCTGAAAAACTGTTTTTT | CASSLSRQGAEKLFF
TRBJ2-3 | NA | TRBV9 | few | TGTGCCAGCAGCCTGAATGGCAGACCCACAGATACGCAGTATTTT | CASSLNGRPTDTQYF
TRBJ1-1 | TRBD1 | TRBV27 | many | TGTGCCAGCAGTCCGACCGGACAGGCAATAAACACTGAAGCTTTCTTT | CASSPTGQAINTEAFF
TRBJ2-3 | NA | TRBV9 | NA | TGTGCCAGCAGCGTAGCGAGCACAGATACGCAGTATTTT | CASSVASTDTQYF
TRBJ1-4 | NA | TRBV18 | many | TGTGCCAGCTCACCGTCGAGTGTGGCTAATGAAAAACTGTTTTTT | CASSPSSVANEKLFF
TRBJ1-1 | TRBD1 | TRBV2 | NA | TGTGCCAGTGGGACAGGGGGCCAGGAGAACACTGAAGCTTTCTTT | CASGTGGQENTEAFF
TRBJ2-1 | NA | TRBV12-3/TRBV12-4 | many | TGTGCCAGCAGTTTTTCTGCTAGCAGCAATGAGCAGTTCTTC | CASSFSASSNEQFF
TRBJ1-5 | NA | TRBV7-8 | few | TGTGCCAGCAGCCCCAATCGGCTCGTTGGCAATCAGCCCCAGCATTTT | CASSPNRLVGNQPQHF
TRBJ2-1 | NA | TRBV29-1 | NA | TGCAGCGTTGAAACAAACGACAATGAGCAGTTCTTC | CSVETNDNEQFF
TRBJ1-1 | NA | TRBV30 | NA | TGTGCCTGGATTAACACTGAAGCTTTCTTT | CAWINTEAFF
TRBJ2-2 | TRBD2 | TRBV11-2 | few | TGTGCCAGCAGCTCCTGGGGCGGGGGACCGAATACCGGGGAGCTGTTTTTT | CASSSWGGGPNTGELFF
TRBJ1-2 | NA | TRBV6-2/TRBV6-3 | NA | TGTGCCAGCAGCTACCCTGAGGGCTATGGCTACACCTTC | CASSYPEGYGYTF
TRBJ2-6 | NA | TRBV5-1 | many | TGCGCCAGCAGCTTGGCCGGGACACCGGGGGCCAACGTCCTGACTTTC | CASSLAGTPGANVLTF
TRBJ2-1 | TRBD1 | TRBV20-1 | many | TGCAGTGCTCCTAGGGCAGGGGGCGGCGGGAATGAGCAGTTCTTC | CSAPRAGGGGNEQFF
TRBJ2-7 | NA | TRBV12-3/TRBV12-4 | many | TGTGCCAGCTCACCCACAGGCTACGAGCAGTACTTC | CASSPTGYEQYF
TRBJ2-3 | NA | TRBV7-9 | NA | TGTGCCAGCAGCAACAGCCGTATGGGCACAGATACGCAGTATTTT | CASSNSRMGTDTQYF
TRBJ2-1 | TRBD2 | TRBV7-3 | NA | TGTGCCAGCAGCTTAACGGGGACTAGCGGGATGATAAGTTCCTACAATGAGCAGTTCTTC | CASSLTGTSGMISSYNEQFF
TRBJ2-5 | NA | TRBV12-3/TRBV12-4 | NA | TGTGCCAGCAGTTCATCAGGGGCAGGAGGGGAGACCCAGTACTTC | CASSSSGAGGETQYF
TRBJ2-7 | NA | TRBV28 | NA | TGTGCCAGCAGTTTAGAGGGAGCGTGGGGGGAGCAGTACTTC | CASSLEGAWGEQYF
TRBJ2-3 | NA | TRBV5-1 | NA | TGCGCCAGCAGCTTCAGGACTTCATCAGATACGCAGTATTTT | CASSFRTSSDTQYF
TRBJ2-3 | TRBD1 | TRBV4-3 | NA | TGCGCCAGCAGCCTCACTCACAGGGGGAGCCCAGCAGATACGCAGTATTTT | CASSLTHRGSPADTQYF
TRBJ1-1 | NA | TRBV20-1 | many | TGCAGTGCTAGAGGGGGCCCGAACACTGAAGCTTTCTTT | CSARGGPNTEAFF
TRBJ1-5 | NA | TRBV19 | NA | TGTGCCAGTAGTACCAATAACAGGGCAAATCAGCCCCAGCATTTT | CASSTNNRANQPQHF
TRBJ1-6 | TRBD1 | TRBV4-1 | NA | TGCGCCAGCAGCCCCCTCGACAGGGCAGGGGATAATTCACCCCTCCACTTT | CASSPLDRAGDNSPLHF
TRBJ1-2 | NA | TRBV19 | few | TGTGCCAGTAGTACCTCGGGTTTGTACTATGGCTACACCTTC | CASSTSGLYYGYTF
TRBJ2-1 | NA | TRBV19 | few | TGTGCCAGTAGTATAGCTAGACTGGTCAATGAGCAGTTCTTC | CASSIARLVNEQFF
TRBJ2-1 | NA | TRBV18 | NA | TGTGCCAGCTCACCAATGGGGGTAGTGAATGAGCAGTTCTTC | CASSPMGVVNEQFF
TRBJ2-7 | NA | TRBV15 | NA | TGTGCCACCAGCAGAGTCCCGGGATCCGGGAGTGAGCAGTACTTC | CATSRVPGSGSEQYF
TRBJ2-2 | TRBD1 | TRBV12-3/TRBV12-4 | NA | TGTGCCAGCAGACTTGACAGGGTCGGCGGGGAGCTGTTTTTT | CASRLDRVGGELFF
TRBJ1-4 | TRBD1 | TRBV11-2 | many | TGTGCCAGCAGCTCCCCCTGGACAGGGGTAGATGAAAAACTGTTTTTT | CASSSPWTGVDEKLFF
TRBJ2-7 | TRBD1 | TRBV27 | many | TGTGCCAGCAGGCAGGGGGCATCCTACGAGCAGTACTTC | CASRQGASYEQYF